A single sample gave rise to the 7 T cell receptor beta chains below, sequenced in a study of identical twins (dated by TCRdb to 2016 to 2017). The library was generated by 5' RACE. The sample was run on an Illumina HiSeq 2000. The public reads were quality trimmed at Q25 with fastp and then assembled into clones with MiXCR by TCRdb, keeping productive beta chains. Entries are consolidated by CDR3 protein sequence, retaining the most common genes and DNA. Counted in this sample were roughly 1.6 million distinct CDR3 sequences; about 32% of them appeared once. Under 0.35% of the sample is held by the ten biggest clonotypes. The sequencing sample was made of cord blood. The source is a newborn girl in good health.

This clonotype has only a few counts. The chain has TRBV6-6 and TRBJ2-3, with 13 bases identical to TRBD2. V gave up 5 bases and J gave up 0 bases; unmatched junction bases: 5. Germline V CDR1 and CDR2: MNHNY, SVGAGI (reference sequence). This CDR3 has 17 amino acids. Here the CDR3 reads CASSPGTSGISTDTQYF. As DNA, the CDR3 is TGTGCCAGCAGTCCCGGGACTAGCGGGATTAGCACAGATACGCAGTATTTT.

This rearrangement joins TRBV20-1 to TRBJ2-1; the D is unclear. The CDR3 consists of 13 residues. The V and J ends lost 0 bases and 7 bases respectively, with 10 bases between them. Germline CDR1 is DFQATT and CDR2 is SNEGSKA (reference sequence). CDR3 nucleotides: TGCAGTGCTAGAGATATGATCAGAAATGAGCAGTTCTTC. As protein: CSARDMIRNEQFF.

About this clonotype itself: One end of the junction does not line up with germline, which may come from a read error. The chain links TRBV12-3 or TRBV12-4 to TRBJ1-1; unclear D gene. CDR3 length: 11 residues. The CDR3 DNA reads TGTGCCGGCAGCCGCCGGACGGAAGCTTTCTTT. Its protein is CAGSRRTEAFF.

This clonotype was seen repeatedly, ten times or more. The chain joins TRBV28 to TRBJ2-7; 10 bases match TRBD2. The CDR3 loop spans 15 amino acids. With V trimmed by 5 bases and J by 4 bases, 8 bases remained unmatched. CDR1 is MDHEN and CDR2 is SYDVKM in the germline V gene. For the CDR3, the DNA is TGTGCCAGCAGTGGATGGACTAGCGGAAAATACGAGCAGTACTTC. Translation: CASSGWTSGKYEQYF.

This clonotype was detected only a few times. This chain links TRBV5-4 with TRBJ2-7; D is uncertain. The closer fit of TRBJ2-5 to the DNA end suggests the J call may be wrong. The length of the CDR3 is 13 residues. The V gene's germline CDR1 is SGHNT and CDR2 YYREEE (reference sequence). Here the CDR3 DNA reads TGTGCCAGCAGTTCGGCCCCTGTGGAGACCCAGTACTTC. Translation gives CASSSAPVETQYF.

V gene TRBV6-5 combines with J gene TRBJ2-2; 7 bases map to TRBD2. Germline lookup yields CDR1 MNHEY and CDR2 SVGAGI. There are 14 residues in the CDR3. V was pared by 2 bases and J by 5 bases, with 2 bases of the junction left unmatched. The chain's CDR3 is CASSYALATGELFF. CDR3 nucleotides: TGTGCCAGCAGTTACGCACTAGCGACCGGGGAGCTGTTTTTT.

This clonotype appeared a single time. This chain links TRBV4-2 with TRBJ1-3, with TRBD1 as a possible D gene (5 bases). The CDR3 has 17 residues. Between the trimmed V and J ends, which lost 1 base and 2 bases, there was a span of 15 bases. Germline V gene sequence: CDR1 LGHNA, CDR2 YNFKEQ. CDR3 sequence reads: CASSQGLAGNTGNTIYF. The CDR3 DNA reads TGTGCCAGCAGCCAAGGTTTGGCAGGGAACACTGGAAACACCATATATTTT.